What follows describes a single TCR beta chain. As yet, its antigen is unknown. The data were obtained in a study of glioma-infiltrating T cells. The V gene's germline CDR1 is MNHNS and CDR2 SASEGT. Trimming cost V 6 bases and J 0 bases, with 24 bases left between them. The CDR3 runs to 19 residues. Amplification of TCR alpha and beta CDR3 regions from RNA used iRepertoire nested multiplex PCR. One-step reverse transcription and amplification started from approximately 100-400 ng of tissue mRNA or PBMC total RNA. From the multiplex PCR reads, TCRdb called clonotypes with MiXCR, one entry per CDR3 protein. The table has some 90,000 distinct CDR3 sequences, 35% to 45% seen once. Findings and limits, study-wide: Above-expected tissue-blood divergence occurred in all gliomas, most in low-grade ones. Very few CDR3 sequences were shared between tissue and blood.

The chain carries TRBV6-1 and TRBJ2-1; weak D call: TRBD1 (6 bases). Sequenced input: glioma tissue, nonneoplastic brain tissue, or PBMCs (not recorded which). This clonotype originated in a human donor with low-grade glioma or glioblastoma, undergoing nonglioma brain surgery, or in good health (not recorded which). The chain's CDR3 is CASRAGQWGGPSSYNEQFF. CDR3 nucleotide sequence: TGTGCCAGCAGGGCAGGACAGTGGGGTGGGCCCAGCTCCTACAATGAGCAGTTCTTC.